This T cell receptor (beta chain) came from a study of long-term antiretroviral therapy in people with HIV. The assay used was immunoSEQ (version v3.0), run at survey level. TCRdb's copy holds only in-frame clones and misses some; the assay was immunoSEQ multiplex PCR. The sample shows approximately 30,000 clones, approximately 80% of them seen only once. Germline CDR1 SGDLS, CDR2 YYNGEE. The CDR3 runs to 15 residues. The germline V and J ends were trimmed by 0 bases and 0 bases, with 7 bases remaining between them. Details on this clone: Its specificity is unknown.

No fewer than two post-ART and no fewer than one pre-ART PBMC samples existed for each donor. General study points: Clonal expansions arising prior to ART prevailed in the repertoire at every time point. From the mid-2000s to the late 2010s, blood was obtained, possibly while participants received older ART regimens.

This TCR derives from a man in his thirties or forties with HIV. The V and J genes are TRBV9 and TRBJ2-1, with D possibly called TRBD1 or TRBD2 (5 bases each). The specimen comprised unsorted PBMCs, sampled 2.7 to 2.8 years after starting antiretroviral therapy. The CDR3: CASSVGGASYNEQFF. CDR3 nucleotides: TGTGCCAGCAGCGTAGGAGGGGCCTCCTACAATGAGCAGTTCTTC.